What follows are 27 T cell receptor beta chains derived from one specimen sequenced in a study of graft-versus-host responses after intestinal transplantation. Only in-frame clones appear in the TCRdb table, and some are missing; sequencing was by immunoSEQ multiplex PCR. The data show more than 80,000 clones, 83% seen once. Their specific antigens are unknown. The input for sequencing was unstimulated CD8+ T cells sorted from spleen or lymph node cells, taken before intestinal transplant. The receptors were sampled from a human donor who received an intestinal transplant.

The chain couples TRBV7-2 to TRBJ2-7; 7 bases line up with TRBD2. Looked up from germline, CDR1 is SGHTA and CDR2 is FQGNSA. V lost 2 bases and J lost 3; bases outside the gene matches: 10. There are 16 residues in the CDR3. The CDR3 bases are TGTGCCAGCAGCTTATTCTGGATAGCGGGCCTCTACGAGCAGTACTTC. Translation: CASSLFWIAGLYEQYF.

Only a few counts were recorded for this clone. This sequence joins TRBV2 and TRBJ2-1; D remains unclear. Germline V gives CDR1 SNHLY, CDR2 FYNNEI. V lost 6 bases to trimming and J lost 5 bases, with 2 bases between them. The CDR3 is 10 residues long. The CDR3 DNA follows: TGTGCCAGCAGGGACAATGAGCAGTTCTTC. Protein: CASRDNEQFF. Complete variable domain (other parts from reference TRBV2 and TRBJ2-1): EPEVTQTPSHQVTQMGQEVILRCVPISNHLYFYWYRQILGQKVEFLVSFYNNEISEKSEIFDDQFSVERPDGSNFTLKIRSTKLEDSAMYFCASRDNEQFFGPGTRLTVL.

This clone was found once. The CDR3 loop is CASSPTGGAGAEAFF. In DNA form, the CDR3 reads TGTGCCAGCAGCCCGACAGGGGGCGCGGGGGCTGAAGCTTTCTTT. The rearrangement uses TRBV9 and TRBJ1-1; 10 bases match TRBD1. Germline CDR1 SGDLS, CDR2 YYNGEE. With V trimmed by 4 bases and J by 6 bases, 9 bases remained unmatched. The CDR3 length is 15 residues.

The chain carries TRBV13 and TRBJ2-3; D is perhaps TRBD1 or TRBD2 (5 bases each). This CDR3 comprises 16 residues. Germline CDR1 is PRHDT and CDR2 is FYEKMQ (reference sequence). V dropped 2 bases and J dropped 2 bases, with 14 bases sitting between them. The CDR3 coding sequence is TGTGCCAGCAGCTTAAGGGGACCAGAGATCACAGATACGCAGTATTTT. Its translation is CASSLRGPEITDTQYF.

This chain joins TRBV5-4 and TRBJ2-1, with a tentative D call TRBD1 (7 bases). This CDR3 is 12 amino acids long. V dropped 3 bases and J dropped 9 bases, with 10 bases sitting between them. From germline, CDR1 is SGHNT and CDR2 YYREEE (reference sequence). The CDR3 coding sequence is TGTGCCAGCAGCTCAGGGGGAGGTGAGCAGTTCTTC. Translated: CASSSGGGEQFF.

The rearrangement uses TRBV6-1 and TRBJ2-1; a weak D match, TRBD1 (5 bases). Germline-derived CDR1 and CDR2 are MNHNS and SASEGT. This CDR3 spans 12 amino acids. Trimming shortened V by 2 bases and J by 8 bases, and 7 bases separated the two germline ends. The CDR3 reads CASSEIGDEQFF. The CDR3 nucleotides read TGTGCCAGCAGTGAAATAGGGGATGAGCAGTTCTTC.

The CDR3 sequence is CASSFHGGRYEQYF. Written as DNA, the CDR3 is TGTGCCAGCAGCTTTCACGGGGGTCGCTACGAGCAGTACTTC. The chain has TRBV7-9 and TRBJ2-7; D possibly corresponds to TRBD2 (6 bases). The V gene's germline CDR1 is SEHNR and CDR2 FQNEAQ (reference sequence). CDR3 length: 14 residues. With 3 bases removed from V and 3 bases from J, the gap between germline ends came to 12 bases.

The gene calls are TRBV6-1 and TRBJ2-3, with 7 bases lining up with TRBD2. This CDR3 has 14 residues. Germline V gives CDR1 MNHNS, CDR2 SASEGT. V gave up 2 bases and J gave up 5 bases; unmatched junction bases: 4. CDR3 sequence (DNA): TGTGCCAGCAGTGAACGGCTAGCGGTAGATACGCAGTATTTT. As protein: CASSERLAVDTQYF.

A note on this clone: The junction shows a germline mismatch at one end, possibly a read error. This chain links TRBV4-1 with TRBJ2-7; a weak D match, TRBD1 (5 bases). Germline CDR1 MGHRA, CDR2 YSYEKL. CDR3 length equals 17 residues. CDR3 bases: TGCGCCAGCAGCCAAGTGGCGGACACCCTGGGCTCCTACGAGCAGTGCTTC. The encoded protein is CASSQVADTLGSYEQCF.

This chain uses TRBV7-9 with TRBJ2-5, with 11 bases that match TRBD1. J gave up 0 bases and V 4 bases, and 4 bases lay outside the gene matches. Germline V lookup: CDR1 SEHNR, CDR2 FQNEAQ (reference sequence). This CDR3 has 16 amino acids. Written as DNA, the CDR3 is TGTGCCAGCAGCTCCCGGGACAGGGGGTACCAAGAGACCCAGTACTTC. This gives the protein CASSSRDRGYQETQYF.

The CDR3 region has the DNA TGCAGCGTTGAAGGACTAGGGGAGGGGGAGCAGTACTTC. Translated, it gives CSVEGLGEGEQYF. The chain employs TRBV29-1 and TRBJ2-7, with 7 bases aligning to TRBD2. CDR1 and CDR2 (germline): SQVTM, ANQGSEA. The ends lost 1 base at V and 7 bases at J; junction bases unmatched: 7. The CDR3 extends over 13 amino acids.

This clone was seen once. CDR3 residues: CASRALHAGDIETYEQYF. DNA of the CDR3: TGTGCCAGCAGAGCGCTCCACGCGGGGGACATAGAGACCTACGAGCAGTACTTC. V gene TRBV28 combines with J gene TRBJ2-7; D might be TRBD2 (7 bases). This CDR3 comprises 18 residues. V lost 6 bases, J lost 2 bases, and 26 bases lay in between. The V gene's germline CDR1 is MDHEN and CDR2 SYDVKM.

V usage is TRBV7-2 and J usage is TRBJ2-7, with D possibly TRBD2 on 6 matching bases. Per the germline V gene, CDR1 is SGHTA and CDR2 is FQGNSA. The CDR3 sequence is 15 residues long. Between the trimmed V and J ends, which lost 0 bases and 3 bases, there was a span of 12 bases. The CDR3 protein is CASSLAGGALYEQYF. CDR3 nucleotides: TGTGCCAGCAGCTTAGCGGGGGGAGCTCTCTACGAGCAGTACTTC. Full variable domain (missing parts from reference TRBV7-2 and TRBJ2-7): GAGVSQSPSNKVTEKGKDVELRCDPISGHTALYWYRQSLGQGLEFLIYFQGNSAPDKSGLPSDRFSAERTGGSVSTLTIQRTQQEDSAVYLCASSLAGGALYEQYFGPGTRLTVT.

The chain uses TRBV10-1 and TRBJ2-3; a weak D match, TRBD2 (5 bases). This CDR3 contains 13 residues. V lost 3 bases to trimming and J lost 2 bases, with 6 bases between them. Germline V lookup: CDR1 WNHNN, CDR2 SYGVQD (reference sequence). The CDR3 DNA sequence: TGCGCCAGCAGTGAACTAGACACAGATACGCAGTATTTT. Amino acid sequence: CASSELDTDTQYF.

The chain recombines TRBV19 with TRBJ2-7, with D possibly being TRBD1 or TRBD2 (5 bases each). The V gene's germline CDR1 is LNHDA and CDR2 SQIVND (reference sequence). Trimming stripped 5 bases from V and 3 bases from J, with 14 bases between. CDR3 length equals 14 residues. The CDR3 is CASSLTGTVYEQYF. CDR3 nucleotide sequence: TGTGCCAGTAGTCTAACCGGGACGGTCTACGAGCAGTACTTC.

The rearrangement links TRBV5-5 to TRBJ1-2; 9 positions match TRBD1. Germline lookup yields CDR1 SGHKS and CDR2 YYEKEE (reference sequence). The CDR3 totals 15 residues. V lost 6 bases to trimming and J lost 6 bases; unmatched junction nucleotides: 12. CDR3 residues: CASTLTGGKRDGYTF. The CDR3 DNA sequence: TGTGCCAGCACCCTGACAGGGGGAAAGAGGGATGGCTACACCTTC. Filled out from reference TRBV5-5 and TRBJ1-2, the complete variable domain reads DAGVTQSPTHLIKTRGQQVTLRCSPISGHKSVSWYQQVLGQGPQFIFQYYEKEERGRGNFPDRFSARQFPNYSSELNVNALLLGDSALYLCASTLTGGKRDGYTFGSGTRLTVV.

The chain joins TRBV27 to TRBJ2-7; D remains unclear. Trimming removed 3 bases at V and 5 bases at J, with 11 bases between. CDR3 length: 13 amino acids. CDR1 MNHEY and CDR2 SMNVEV come from the germline V gene (reference sequence). This CDR3 is CASSFGVSDEQYF. In DNA form, the CDR3 reads TGTGCCAGCAGTTTTGGGGTATCGGACGAGCAGTACTTC.

V and J are TRBV6-1 and TRBJ2-7; weak D call: TRBD1 (6 bases). Germline V gene lookup returns CDR1 MNHNS and CDR2 SASEGT. V shed 2 bases and J shed 4 bases, with 18 bases lying between them. The CDR3 totals 16 residues. CDR3 loop: CASSERDILPRYEQYF. The CDR3 DNA reads as TGTGCCAGCAGTGAAAGGGACATTTTACCGAGGTACGAGCAGTACTTC.

This rearrangement joins TRBV2 to TRBJ1-5; D gene unclear. The CDR3 length is 15 residues. Per germline, CDR1 SNHLY and CDR2 FYNNEI. Between the trimmed V and J ends, which lost 3 bases and 3 bases, there was a span of 12 bases. The CDR3 loop is CASSDLAGPNQPQHF. The CDR3 bases are TGTGCCAGCAGTGACCTGGCAGGCCCCAATCAGCCCCAGCATTTT.

The gene calls are TRBV6-1 and TRBJ1-1; D is possibly TRBD1 (6 bases). There are 20 residues in the CDR3. Per germline, CDR1 MNHNS and CDR2 SASEGT. With 0 bases removed from V and 4 bases from J, the gap between germline ends came to 27 bases. The chain's CDR3 is CASSEAGQVYRVFVGTEAFF. CDR3 DNA sequence: TGTGCCAGCAGTGAAGCCGGGCAGGTTTACAGGGTGTTTGTGGGCACTGAAGCTTTCTTT.

The CDR3 is CASSTDGQVVSGANVLTF. The CDR3 DNA reads TGTGCCAGCAGCACGGATGGACAGGTCGTCTCTGGGGCCAACGTCCTGACTTTC. This sequence joins TRBV9 and TRBJ2-6; 7 bases are a match to TRBD1. The CDR3 spans 18 residues. Trimming cost V 4 bases and J 0 bases; bases outside gene matches: 10. CDR1 and CDR2 (germline): SGDLS, YYNGEE.

A remark on this clone: Mismatch with germline at one junction end may stem from a read error. The rearrangement joins TRBV7-7 to TRBJ2-3, with 12 bases that match TRBD2. The length of the CDR3 is 19 residues. CDR1 is SSHAT, CDR2 FNYEAQ, per germline (reference sequence). The CDR3 reads CASSRLTSGSGVDTDTQYF. CDR3 bases: TGTGCTAGCAGCCGTCTGACTAGCGGGAGTGGTGTGGACACAGATACGCAGTATTTT. The whole variable domain, remainder taken from reference TRBV7-7 and TRBJ2-3, is GAGVSQSPRYKVTKRGQDVTLRCDPISSHATLYWYQQALGQGPEFLTYFNYEAQPDKSGLPSDRFSAERPEGSISTLTIQRTEQRDSAMYRCASSRLTSGSGVDTDTQYFGPGTRLTVL.

The genes are TRBV11-2 and TRBJ2-3, with D maybe TRBD2 (5 bases). The length of the CDR3 is 15 residues. Trimming took off 5 bases at V and 0 bases at J, with 12 bases between the two ends. Germline V CDR1 and CDR2: SGHAT, FQNNGV. Written as DNA, the CDR3 is TGTGCCAGCAGCCTAGCAGGATGGAGCACAGATACGCAGTATTTT. Amino acid sequence: CASSLAGWSTDTQYF.

The chain is built from TRBV19 and TRBJ1-2; 8 bases agree with TRBD1. J was trimmed by 5 bases and V by 2 bases; bases with no gene match: 7. The CDR3 totals 15 residues. Germline V gene data show CDR1 as LNHDA and CDR2 as SQIVND (reference sequence). CDR3 in DNA: TGTGCCAGTAGTATACTGGACAGGGAGTTTTATGGCTACACCTTC. Its translation is CASSILDREFYGYTF.

Of note for this clone: The sample has other DNA sequences that encode this CDR3 too. The DNA for the CDR3 is TGTGCCAGCAGCCATCTCATTGACAGGGATCGTCCTAATTCACCCCTCCACTTT. This encodes CASSHLIDRDRPNSPLHF. This chain connects TRBV7-6 to TRBJ1-6, with 7 bases aligning to TRBD1. The junction had 16 bases not matched to a gene; V was cut back by 5 bases and J by 6 bases. The CDR3 has 18 amino acids. CDR1 SGHVS and CDR2 FNYEAQ come from the germline V gene.

This chain connects TRBV10-2 to TRBJ2-7; D unresolved. In germline, CDR1 is WSHSY, CDR2 SAAADI. Trimming removed 3 bases from V and 3 bases from J, with 6 bases in between. The CDR3 loop spans 12 amino acids. The CDR3 reads CASSDGFYEQYF. The CDR3 nucleotides are TGCGCCAGCAGTGACGGATTCTACGAGCAGTACTTC.

This sequence joins TRBV5-6 and TRBJ2-7; 8 positions agree with TRBD2. The CDR3 has 13 residues. In germline, CDR1 is SGHDT, CDR2 YYEEEE. The ends lost 0 bases at V and 4 bases at J; junction bases unmatched: 0. The CDR3 DNA reads TGTGCCAGCAGCTTGGGCGGGGGGTACGAGCAGTACTTC. It is translated as CASSLGGGYEQYF.